This T cell receptor beta chain originates from a study of CD8+CD57+ T cells in acquired aplastic anemia. The overall study: Across the sorted CD4+ and CD8+ cells, DNA amounts averaged about 3 ug. Study-wide results and caveats: Any difference that existed in CD8+ Simpson's diversity between patients and controls was not significant.

CDR1 and CDR2 from the germline V gene are SNHLY and FYNNEI. J gave up 8 bases and V 4 bases, and 7 bases lay outside the gene matches. The CDR3 length is 14 residues. There are many counts of this clonotype. Antigen unknown. All patients picked for sequencing had shown, by flow cytometry, an expansion of CD8+CD57+ cells. Sampling of blood occurred while the patients had still received no therapy. TCR beta VDJ and CDR3 profiles were obtained from a genomic DNA template. MiXCR was run by TCRdb on the reads, yielding one entry per CDR3 protein. The repertoire holds hundreds of thousands of distinct CDR3 sequences, with around 43% as singletons.

The chain recombines TRBV2 with TRBJ2-1; 8 bases are a match to TRBD2. The TCR sequence derives from a human donor with aplastic anemia. Source material: sorted CD4+, CD8+, or CD8+CD57+ T cells (not recorded which) from PBMCs. CDR3 bases: TGTGCCAGCAGTGGCCGCAGCGGGGGTTATGAGCAGTTCTTC. Protein sequence: CASSGRSGGYEQFF.